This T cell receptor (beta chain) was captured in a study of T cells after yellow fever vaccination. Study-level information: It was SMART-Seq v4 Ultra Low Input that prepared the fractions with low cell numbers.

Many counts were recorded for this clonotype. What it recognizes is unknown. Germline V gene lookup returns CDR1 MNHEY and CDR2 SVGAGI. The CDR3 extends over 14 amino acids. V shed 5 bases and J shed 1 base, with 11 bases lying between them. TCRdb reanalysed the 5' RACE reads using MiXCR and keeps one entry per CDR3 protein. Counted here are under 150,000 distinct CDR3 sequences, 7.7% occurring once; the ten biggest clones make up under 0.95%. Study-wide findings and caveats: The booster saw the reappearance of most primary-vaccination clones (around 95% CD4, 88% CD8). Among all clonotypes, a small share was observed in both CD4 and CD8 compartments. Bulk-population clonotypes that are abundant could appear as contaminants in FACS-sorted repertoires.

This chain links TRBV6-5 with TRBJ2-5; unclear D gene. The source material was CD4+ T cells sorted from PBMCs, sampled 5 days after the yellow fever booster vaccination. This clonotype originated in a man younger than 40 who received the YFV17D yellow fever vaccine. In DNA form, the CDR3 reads TGTGCCAGCAGTCACCGCCTGGCCCAAGAGACCCAGTACTTC. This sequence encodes CASSHRLAQETQYF.